The 8 T cell receptor beta chains below all came from one sample that was sequenced in a study of blood T cell repertoires in COVID-19. Sequencing used immunoSEQ multiplex PCR; TCRdb keeps in-frame clones, though not all of them. Of around 220,000 clones listed, under 90% were seen once; the top ten hold 3.5% to 4.5%. Sequencing used peripheral blood. The origin of the receptors is a man aged 50 or older with acute or convalescent COVID-19.

The gene calls are TRBV6-5 and TRBJ2-7, with D perhaps TRBD2 (7 bases). CDR3 length: 14 residues. Germline loops: CDR1 MNHEY, CDR2 SVGAGI. V lost 6 bases to trimming and J lost 4 bases, with 16 bases between them. The CDR3 bases are TGTGCCAGCAGGTTCTCGGCGGGGGCGTACGAGCAGTACTTC. Translation: CASRFSAGAYEQYF.

The rearrangement links TRBV5-1 to TRBJ1-5, with 7 bases that match TRBD1. V gave up 0 bases and J gave up 4 bases; unmatched junction bases: 19. Germline V gene data show CDR1 as SGHRS and CDR2 as YFSETQ. This CDR3 comprises 20 residues. Written as DNA, the CDR3 is TGCGCCAGCAGCTTGGTTGTGGGGGGAGATCTTTTGACAGGGAATCAGCCCCAGCATTTT. Encoded protein: CASSLVVGGDLLTGNQPQHF.

The J gene is TRBJ1-5, the V gene TRBV4-1; D call uncertain. Trimming took 1 base from V and 0 from J, leaving 7 bases between them. This CDR3 has 15 amino acids. The germline V gene encodes CDR1 MGHRA and CDR2 YSYEKL. Here the CDR3 reads CASSQGEGSNQPQHF. CDR3 in DNA: TGCGCCAGCAGCCAAGGAGAGGGTAGCAATCAGCCCCAGCATTTT.

This chain uses TRBV5-6 with TRBJ1-1, with 9 bases aligning to TRBD1. Losses at the gene ends were 4 bases for V and 3 bases for J; bases not matched to a gene: 7. The germline V gene has CDR1 SGHDT and CDR2 YYEEEE. This CDR3 comprises 15 residues. CDR3 sequence: CASSPGTGWDTEAFF. The CDR3 DNA follows: TGTGCCAGCAGCCCCGGGACAGGGTGGGACACTGAAGCTTTCTTT.

The V and J genes are TRBV18 and TRBJ1-4, with TRBD1 matching over 8 bases. CDR3 size: 14 residues. Unmatched junction bases numbered 5, after V lost 3 bases and J lost 8 bases. Germline lookup yields CDR1 KGHSH and CDR2 LQKENI. As DNA, the CDR3 is TGTGCCAGCTCACCGGACAGGGTAGGGGAAAAACTGTTTTTT. It is translated as CASSPDRVGEKLFF. The variable domain in full, with the rest retrieved from reference TRBV18 and TRBJ1-4, is NAGVMQNPRHLVRRRGQEARLRCSPMKGHSHVYWYRQLPEEGLKFMVYLQKENIIDESGMPKERFSAEFPKEGPSILRIQQVVRGDSAAYFCASSPDRVGEKLFFGSGTQLSVL.

The chain has TRBV4-1 and TRBJ2-3, with D possibly matching TRBD1 (5 bases). V lost 3 bases and J 6 bases, leaving 7 bases between the germline ends. The germline V gene has CDR1 MGHRA and CDR2 YSYEKL. The CDR3 is 12 residues long. The CDR3 region is CASSHPGDTQYF. DNA of the CDR3: TGCGCCAGCAGCCACCCAGGGGATACGCAGTATTTT.

This clone was recorded a few times. The V and J genes are TRBV5-1 and TRBJ1-3, with 7 bases aligning to TRBD1. The CDR3 sequence is 17 residues long. J gave up 3 bases and V 0 bases, and 9 bases lay outside the gene matches. Germline-derived CDR1 and CDR2 are SGHRS and YFSETQ. CDR3 protein: CASSLAPNRGGGNTIYF. In DNA form, the CDR3 reads TGCGCCAGCAGCTTGGCCCCCAACAGGGGAGGTGGAAACACCATATATTTT.

This chain connects TRBV6-5 to TRBJ1-4; D gene ambiguous. V lost 4 bases and J 4 bases, leaving 7 bases between the germline ends. The CDR3 runs to 13 residues. CDR1 MNHEY and CDR2 SVGAGI come from the germline V gene. CDR3 nucleotide sequence: TGTGCCAGCAGTTTCACAAATAATGAAAAACTGTTTTTT. Protein: CASSFTNNEKLFF.